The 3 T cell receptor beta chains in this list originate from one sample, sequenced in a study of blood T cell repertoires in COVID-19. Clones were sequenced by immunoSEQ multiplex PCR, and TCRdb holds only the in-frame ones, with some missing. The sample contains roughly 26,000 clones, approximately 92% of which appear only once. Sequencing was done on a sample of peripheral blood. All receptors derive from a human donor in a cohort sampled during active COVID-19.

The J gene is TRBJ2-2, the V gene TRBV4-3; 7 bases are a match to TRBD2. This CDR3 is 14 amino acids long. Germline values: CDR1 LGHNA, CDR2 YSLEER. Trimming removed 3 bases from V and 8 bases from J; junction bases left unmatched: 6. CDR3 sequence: CASSQLAGTGELFF. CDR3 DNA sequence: TGCGCCAGCAGCCAGTTAGCGGGTACTGGGGAGCTGTTTTTT.

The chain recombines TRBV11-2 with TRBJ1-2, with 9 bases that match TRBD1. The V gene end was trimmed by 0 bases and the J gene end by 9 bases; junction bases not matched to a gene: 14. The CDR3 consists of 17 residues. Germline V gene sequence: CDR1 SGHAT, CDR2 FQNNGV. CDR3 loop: CASSLDSRGTGLERYTF. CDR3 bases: TGTGCCAGCAGCTTAGATTCGAGGGGGACAGGGCTTGAGCGCTACACCTTC.

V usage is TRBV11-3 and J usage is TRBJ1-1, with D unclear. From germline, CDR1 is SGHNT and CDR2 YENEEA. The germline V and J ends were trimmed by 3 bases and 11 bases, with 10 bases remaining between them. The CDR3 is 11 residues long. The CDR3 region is CASSLGREAFF. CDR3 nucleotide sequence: TGTGCCAGCAGCTTGGGAAGGGAGGCTTTCTTT.